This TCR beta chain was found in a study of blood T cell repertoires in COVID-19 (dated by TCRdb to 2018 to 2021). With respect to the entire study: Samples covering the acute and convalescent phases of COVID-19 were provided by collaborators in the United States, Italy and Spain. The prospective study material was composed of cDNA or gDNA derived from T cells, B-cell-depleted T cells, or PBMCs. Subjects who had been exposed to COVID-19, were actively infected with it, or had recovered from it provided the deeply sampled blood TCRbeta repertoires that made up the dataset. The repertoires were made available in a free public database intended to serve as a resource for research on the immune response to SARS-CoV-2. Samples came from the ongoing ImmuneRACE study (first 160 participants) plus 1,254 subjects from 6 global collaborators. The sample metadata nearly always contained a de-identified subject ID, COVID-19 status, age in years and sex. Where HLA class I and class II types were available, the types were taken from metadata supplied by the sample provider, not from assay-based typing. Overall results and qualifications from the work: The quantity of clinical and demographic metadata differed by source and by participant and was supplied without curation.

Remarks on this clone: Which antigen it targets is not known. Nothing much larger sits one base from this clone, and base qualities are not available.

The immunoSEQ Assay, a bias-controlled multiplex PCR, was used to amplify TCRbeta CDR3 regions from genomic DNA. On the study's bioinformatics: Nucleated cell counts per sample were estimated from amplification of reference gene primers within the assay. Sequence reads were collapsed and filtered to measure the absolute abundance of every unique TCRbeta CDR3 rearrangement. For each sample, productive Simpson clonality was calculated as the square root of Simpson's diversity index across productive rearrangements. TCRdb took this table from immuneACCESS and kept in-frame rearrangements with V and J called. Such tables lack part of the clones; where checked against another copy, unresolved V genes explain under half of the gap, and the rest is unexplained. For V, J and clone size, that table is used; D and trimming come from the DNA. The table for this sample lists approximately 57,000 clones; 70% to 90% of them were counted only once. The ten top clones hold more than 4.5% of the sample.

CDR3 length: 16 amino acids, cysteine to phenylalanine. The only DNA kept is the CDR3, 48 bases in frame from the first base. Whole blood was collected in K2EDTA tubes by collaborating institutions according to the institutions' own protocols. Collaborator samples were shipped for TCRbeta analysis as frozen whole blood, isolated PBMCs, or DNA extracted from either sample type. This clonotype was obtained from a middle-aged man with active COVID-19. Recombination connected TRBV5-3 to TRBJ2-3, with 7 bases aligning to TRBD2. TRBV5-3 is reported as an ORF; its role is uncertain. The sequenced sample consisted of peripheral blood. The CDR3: CVPPGSGIWGTDTQYF. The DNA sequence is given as TGTGTCCCCCCGGGAAGCGGGATTTGGGGGACAGATACGCAGTATTTT.